These T cell receptor beta chains were read from a single sample in a study of T cells after yellow fever vaccination. MiXCR was run by TCRdb on the 5' RACE reads, yielding one entry per CDR3 protein. In the table there are fewer than 350,000 distinct CDR3 sequences, roughly 8.7% of which are singletons. The material was PBMCs, obtained on the day of the first yellow fever vaccination. These receptors came from a man between 18 and 35 years old who received the YFV17D yellow fever vaccine. Each CDR3 is given with its conserved first and last residue. The order of the fields is clone size, J gene, D gene, V gene, CDR3 DNA, CDR3 protein. The D gene is left open where the match is weak. Only part of the rows carry a size: once, few, many, or a class if the clone is expanded.

few,TRBJ2-1,.,TRBV7-9,TGTGCCAGCAGCTTAAGTGGGTTACACGATGAGCAGTTCTTC,CASSLSGLHDEQFF
.,TRBJ1-2,.,TRBV7-2,TGTGCCAGCAGCTTAGCAAGTGGGTCCTTCTATGGCTACACCTTC,CASSLASGSFYGYTF
.,TRBJ1-2,.,TRBV5-1,TGCGCCAGCAGCTTGGCCCCACCGACAGATAACTATGGCTACACCTTC,CASSLAPPTDNYGYTF
.,TRBJ2-3,TRBD2,TRBV5-1,TGCGCCAGCAGCTTGACTGCTAGCGGGGAACCAACACATACGCAGTATTTT,CASSLTASGEPTHTQYF
.,TRBJ2-5,TRBD2,TRBV27,TGTGCCAGCAGTCCAAGGACTAGCCGGCGGCAAGAGACCCAGTACTTC,CASSPRTSRRQETQYF
.,TRBJ2-7,TRBD1,TRBV29-1,TGCAGCGTTTTAGGGGGCTCCGACGGCTACGAGCAGTACTTC,CSVLGGSDGYEQYF
.,TRBJ2-7,TRBD1,TRBV19,TGTGCCAGTAGTGGGAACCCGGGACAGCTCGAGCAGTACTTC,CASSGNPGQLEQYF
few,TRBJ1-2,TRBD1,TRBV28,TGTGCCAGCTATGACAGGGGCTTCTATGGCTACACCTTC,CASYDRGFYGYTF
.,TRBJ1-1,.,TRBV6-1,TGTGCCAGCAGCCCCCGTCGGGTCACTGAAGCTTTCTTT,CASSPRRVTEAFF
.,TRBJ2-2,.,TRBV4-3,TGCGCCAGCAGCCACAGCGGGCGGACCGGGGAGCTGTTTTTT,CASSHSGRTGELFF
.,TRBJ2-1,TRBD2,TRBV20-1,TGCAGTGCTAAGGGACTAAACTACAATGAGCAGTTCTTC,CSAKGLNYNEQFF
few,TRBJ1-2,.,TRBV20-1,TGCAGTGCGCCAGGATATGGCTACACCTTC,CSAPGYGYTF
.,TRBJ2-6,.,TRBV6-1,TGTGCCTCAGGACAGGGCGGGAGCTCTGGGGCCAACGTCCTGACTTTC,CASGQGGSSGANVLTF
.,TRBJ2-1,.,TRBV20-1,TGCAGTGCTAGGATCCAAAAGCCCGCCAATGAGCAGTTCTTC,CSARIQKPANEQFF
many,TRBJ1-6,TRBD1,TRBV7-3,TGTGCCAGCAGCTCAGTGGGACAGGGGACCTCACCCCTCCACTTT,CASSSVGQGTSPLHF
few,TRBJ1-1,TRBD1,TRBV9,TGTGCCAGCAGCCCCCCGGATTGGGCCGCCCGACAGGGAATGAACACTGAAGCTTTCTTT,CASSPPDWAARQGMNTEAFF
.,TRBJ2-2,.,TRBV7-8,TGTGCCAGCAGCTATCGGGACACCGTAATCGGGGAGCTGTTTTTT,CASSYRDTVIGELFF
few,TRBJ1-3,.,TRBV4-1,TGCGCCAGCAGCCAAGCCCCGGCGATAGCGAGGGGAAACACCATATATTTT,CASSQAPAIARGNTIYF
few,TRBJ2-1,.,TRBV20-1,TGCAGTGCTTACGTAGGTACGGACTCCTACAATGAGCAGTTCTTC,CSAYVGTDSYNEQFF
.,TRBJ1-2,TRBD1,TRBV29-1,TGCAGCGCCTCTGCCGGGACAGGGGGCTTCTATGGCTACACCTTC,CSASAGTGGFYGYTF
few,TRBJ2-4,.,TRBV5-1,TGCGCCAGCAGCTTCTCACTAGCCAAAAACATTCAGTACTTC,CASSFSLAKNIQYF
.,TRBJ1-5,TRBD1,TRBV5-6,TGTGCCAGCAGCCGGGACAGGGGGCTGAATCAGCCCCAGCATTTT,CASSRDRGLNQPQHF
few,TRBJ2-4,.,TRBV20-1,TGCAGTGCTAGGACAGCAGGGGACATTCAGTACTTC,CSARTAGDIQYF
many,TRBJ2-3,TRBD2,TRBV20-1,TGCAGTACATACCTAGCGGGGGGTACAGATACGCAGTATTTT,CSTYLAGGTDTQYF
many,TRBJ2-3,TRBD2,TRBV6-1,TGTGCCAGCAGTCTGACTAGCGGGGACGGCACAGATACGCAGTATTTT,CASSLTSGDGTDTQYF
many,TRBJ2-1,TRBD2,TRBV7-3,TGTGCCAGCAGCCCCGGGACTAGGAGTGAGCAGTTCTTC,CASSPGTRSEQFF
.,TRBJ1-5,.,TRBV4-3,TGCGCCAGCAGCCAAGGAGCTGGGTACAATCAGCCCCAGCATTTT,CASSQGAGYNQPQHF